This is a list of T cell receptor beta chains from one sample in a study of control samples from healthy donors and cancer patients. Using immunoSEQ multiplex PCR, the repertoire was profiled, and TCRdb retains in-frame clones only, with some absent. The sample lists tens of thousands of clones, around 90% occurring once. The sample was PBMCs. The receptors stem from a man aged 60 to 69 with colorectal cancer. Both conserved end residues are part of each CDR3. A D gene is named only where the DNA matches it firmly. For some rows the clone size is stated as once, few or many, or as a class when expanded; others skip it.

TRBV18	TRBD1	NA	TRBJ1-3	TGTGCCAGCTCACCCCGGGACAGCTCTGGAAACACCATATATTTT	CASSPRDSSGNTIYF
TRBV6-1	TRBD1	NA	TRBJ2-1	TGTGCCAGCAGTGAAAAAAGGACAGGGACCTATTACAATGAGCAGTTCTTC	CASSEKRTGTYYNEQFF
TRBV9	NA	NA	TRBJ2-1	TGTGCCAGCAGCGTAGTGGGGGGCCCCTACAATGAGCAGTTCTTC	CASSVVGGPYNEQFF
TRBV19	NA	NA	TRBJ1-1	TGTGCCAGTAGTATTCAGGGTGGGAATGCTGAAGCTTTCTTT	CASSIQGGNAEAFF
TRBV5-1	NA	NA	TRBJ2-2	TGCGCCAGCAGCTTGCCTGGGGCCGGCACCGGGGAGCTGTTTTTT	CASSLPGAGTGELFF
TRBV7-9	NA	NA	TRBJ2-3	TGTGCCAGCAGCCCAGGGCCAGATACGCAGTATTTT	CASSPGPDTQYF
TRBV10-2	NA	few	TRBJ2-1	TGCGCCAGCAGCTCGGTGGATCGGTGGGATGAGCAGTTCTTC	CASSSVDRWDEQFF
TRBV3-1/TRBV3-2	NA	NA	TRBJ2-7	TGTGCCAGCAGCCCCGGGGCGGACCCCGGGCAGTACTTC	CASSPGADPGQYF
TRBV11-2	TRBD1	NA	TRBJ2-1	TGTGCCAGCAGTTCTCCGGGACAGGGGGCGCGTGAGCAGTTCTTC	CASSSPGQGAREQFF
TRBV28	NA	once	TRBJ1-2	TGTGCCAGCACCTTGAGTGGGAGTGGCTACACCTTC	CASTLSGSGYTF
TRBV6-5	NA	NA	TRBJ2-1	TGTGCCAGCAGGACCAGGGGGACTACTTCTGGTGAGCAGTTCTTC	CASRTRGTTSGEQFF
TRBV7-9	NA	once	TRBJ2-3	TGTGCCAGCAGCCTCGGGACAGATACGCAGTATTTT	CASSLGTDTQYF
TRBV6-2/TRBV6-3	TRBD1	once	TRBJ1-1	TGTGCCAGCAGCCGTAGACAGGGTATGGGAGCTGAAGCTTTCTTT	CASSRRQGMGAEAFF
TRBV20-1	NA	NA	TRBJ2-1	TGCAGTGCTAGGGGACTTAATGAGCAGTTCTTC	CSARGLNEQFF
TRBV28	NA	once	TRBJ1-1	TGTGCCAGCAGTTTAGTCTCCAGGAACACTGAAGCTTTCTTT	CASSLVSRNTEAFF
TRBV6-2/TRBV6-3	TRBD1	NA	TRBJ1-5	TGTGCCAGCAGCACATCCCCTCGGACAGGTAATCAGCCCCAGCATTTT	CASSTSPRTGNQPQHF
TRBV27	NA	NA	TRBJ1-5	TGTGCCAGCAGTTTATCAACAGGGAATCAGCCCCAGCATTTT	CASSLSTGNQPQHF
TRBV7-2	NA	NA	TRBJ2-4	TGTGCCAGCAGCTTGGTCGGACAGCCCAAAAACATTCAGTACTTC	CASSLVGQPKNIQYF
TRBV4-1	NA	NA	TRBJ2-7	TGCGCCAGCAGCCAAGGGCGGCAGGCAGACTACGAGCAGTACTTC	CASSQGRQADYEQYF
TRBV11-3	TRBD2	NA	TRBJ2-3	TGTGCCAGCAGCTTGGGACTAGCTCAAACCGGAGATACGCAGTATTTT	CASSLGLAQTGDTQYF
TRBV13	NA	once	TRBJ1-5	TGTGCCAGCAGCCCGCGGGACGTCGGGGTGGTTGGGGGCAGACAGCCCCAGCATTTT	CASSPRDVGVVGGRQPQHF
TRBV6-5	TRBD1	NA	TRBJ2-3	TGTGCCAGCAGACGGACAGGGAAAAGCACAGATACGCAGTATTTT	CASRRTGKSTDTQYF
TRBV6-6	NA	NA	TRBJ2-3	TGTGCCAGCAGAAAACAGGGAGCTAGCACAGATACGCAGTATTTT	CASRKQGASTDTQYF
TRBV6-1	TRBD1	NA	TRBJ1-5	TGTGCCAGCAGTGACGGACAGGGGTTGGAGAGCAATCAGCCCCAGCATTTT	CASSDGQGLESNQPQHF
TRBV15	TRBD1	NA	TRBJ2-1	TGTGCCACCACGGGACAGGAGGTTCTTTCCTACAATGAGCAGTTCTTC	CATTGQEVLSYNEQFF
TRBV25-1	NA	once	TRBJ1-5	TGTGCCAGCAAAGGTTCAGGTACAGGGCCCCAGCATTTT	CASKGSGTGPQHF
TRBV10-3	TRBD2	NA	TRBJ2-3	TGTGCCATCAGGGGGGAGCGGGGCGGAGATACGCAGTATTTT	CAIRGERGGDTQYF
TRBV19	NA	NA	TRBJ2-6	TGTGCCAGCAACCGGCCGGGCTCTGGGGCCAACGTCCTGACTTTC	CASNRPGSGANVLTF
TRBV13	TRBD2	NA	TRBJ2-1	TGTGCCAGCAGCCCCAGGACTAGCGGGGGCTACAATGAGCAGTTCTTC	CASSPRTSGGYNEQFF
TRBV4-3	TRBD1	NA	TRBJ2-7	TGCGCCAGCAGCCAATACAGGGGGCTGGGGGAGCAGTACTTC	CASSQYRGLGEQYF
TRBV18	TRBD1	NA	TRBJ1-3	TGTGCCAGCTCACTCGGGACAGGAGCTGGAAACACCATATATTTT	CASSLGTGAGNTIYF
TRBV5-5	TRBD2	NA	TRBJ2-3	TGTGCCAGCAGCCCGCTAGCGGGGGGCACAGATACGCAGTATTTT	CASSPLAGGTDTQYF
TRBV4-1	NA	NA	TRBJ1-2	TGCGCCAGCAGCCTACCAGGGCGGGCCAGGAATGGCTACACCTTC	CASSLPGRARNGYTF
TRBV3-1/TRBV3-2	TRBD1	once	TRBJ1-3	TGTGCCAGCCGAAACCGGGACAGGGCCCATCCCCAGGCGGTTTTT	CASRNRDRAHPQAVF
TRBV14	NA	NA	TRBJ1-2	TGTGCCAGCAGCCTCCACGGAGCTAACTATGGCTACACCTTC	CASSLHGANYGYTF
TRBV7-9	NA	NA	TRBJ1-3	TGTGCCAGCAGCGAGCTAGCAGAGAAAAACACCATATATTTT	CASSELAEKNTIYF
TRBV2	TRBD1	NA	TRBJ2-6	TGTGCCAGCAGACCCGGGACAGGTCGCTCTGGGGCCAACGTCCTGACTTTC	CASRPGTGRSGANVLTF
TRBV10-2	NA	few	TRBJ1-1	TGCGCCAGCAGCGGGGACATCCCAGAAGCTTTCTTT	CASSGDIPEAFF
TRBV7-8	TRBD1	NA	TRBJ1-2	TGTGCCAGCAGCTCCCGCCGGACAGGGAACAACTATGGCTACACCTTC	CASSSRRTGNNYGYTF
TRBV9	NA	NA	TRBJ2-7	TGTGCCAGCAGCGTGGGGGACATGAGCTCCTACGAGCAGTACTTC	CASSVGDMSSYEQYF
TRBV15	TRBD2	once	TRBJ2-3	TGTGCCGCGGGAGGCGGGGCCGCCACAGATACGCAGTATTTT	CAAGGGAATDTQYF
TRBV28	NA	few	TRBJ1-1	TGTGCCAGCAGCGGGAGGAGGCCTGAGGCTTTCTTT	CASSGRRPEAFF
TRBV11-3	TRBD2	NA	TRBJ2-3	TGTGCCAGCAGCCCCGGGCTAGCGGGGGGGAGCACAGATACGCAGTATTTT	CASSPGLAGGSTDTQYF
TRBV3-1/TRBV3-2	TRBD1	NA	TRBJ1-3	TGTGCCAGCAGCCAAGGTACCGGGACAGGTGGAAACACCATATATTTT	CASSQGTGTGGNTIYF
TRBV30	NA	few	TRBJ2-3	TGTGCCTGGAGTGTAGGGGGAGTCACAGATACGCAGTATTTT	CAWSVGGVTDTQYF
TRBV20-1	NA	NA	TRBJ2-3	TGCAGTGCTAGGGAAAGCCCTACGCAGTATTTT	CSARESPTQYF
TRBV6-5	NA	once	TRBJ1-1	TGTGCCAGCAGCACGACAGGCCTGAACACTGAAGCTTTCTTT	CASSTTGLNTEAFF
TRBV5-1	TRBD2	NA	TRBJ2-7	TGCGCCAGCAGCTGGGGACTAGCGGGGGGGCACGTTCCCTACGAGCAGTACTTC	CASSWGLAGGHVPYEQYF